This TCR beta chain was identified in a study of shared clonotypes between healthy human individuals. Germline V gene lookup returns CDR1 MDHEN and CDR2 SYDVKM. After removal of 2 bases from V and 9 bases from J, the junction contained 17 bases not matched to a gene. The CDR3 is 18 amino acids. Clones were sequenced by immunoSEQ multiplex PCR, and TCRdb holds only the in-frame ones, with some missing. The data hold about a million clones, with approximately 80% observed a single time. Sequencing was done on a sample of memory CD4+ T cells from PBMCs. Subset indicated: CD45RA-negative fraction. The chain has TRBV28 and TRBJ1-5, with 9 bases matching TRBD1. The TCR was taken from a man aged 18 to 30 in good health. Some clones in this sample may be carry-over from other donors' samples. This CDR3 reads CASSLKGTGRVGSRPQHF. The CDR3 DNA reads as TGTGCCAGCAGTTTAAAGGGGACAGGGCGGGTAGGCAGTCGGCCCCAGCATTTT.